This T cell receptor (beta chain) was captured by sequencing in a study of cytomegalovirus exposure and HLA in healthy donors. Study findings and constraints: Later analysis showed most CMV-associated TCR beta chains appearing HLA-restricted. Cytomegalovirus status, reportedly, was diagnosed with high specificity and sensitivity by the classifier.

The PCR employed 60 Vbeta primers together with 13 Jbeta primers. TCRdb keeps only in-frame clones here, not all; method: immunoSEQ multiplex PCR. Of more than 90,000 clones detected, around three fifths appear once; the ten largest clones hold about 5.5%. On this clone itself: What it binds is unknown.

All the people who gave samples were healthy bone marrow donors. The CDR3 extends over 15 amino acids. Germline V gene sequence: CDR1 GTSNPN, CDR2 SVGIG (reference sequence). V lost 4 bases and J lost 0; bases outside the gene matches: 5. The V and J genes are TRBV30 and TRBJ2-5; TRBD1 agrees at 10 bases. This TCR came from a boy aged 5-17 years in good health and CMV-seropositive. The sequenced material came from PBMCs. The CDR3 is CAWTKDRGNQETQYF. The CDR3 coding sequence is TGTGCCTGGACTAAGGACAGGGGGAACCAAGAGACCCAGTACTTC.